The clone carrying this T cell receptor beta chain was observed a single time. The data originate from a study of Ad26.COV2.S vaccination and SARS-CoV-2 variants. Study-wide context: Participants got Ad26.COV2.S intramuscularly, once or twice 56 days apart.

The treatment here: roughly 19 received Ad26.COV2.S at low or high dose, single or two shots; 5 received placebo; per-sample allocation not given. Material that was analyzed had been drawn on day 63 after the first vaccine or placebo injection. It was Wuhan-strain SARS-CoV-2 spike that the Ad26 vaccine vector expressed. The assay was immunoSEQ multiplex PCR, and TCRdb's table has in-frame clones only and misses some. The sample records hundreds of thousands of clones, around 87% being singletons. V was pared by 0 bases and J by 5 bases, with 13 bases between. From germline, CDR1 is GTSNPN and CDR2 SVGIG (reference sequence). CDR3 length equals 14 residues.

The sample in question was peripheral blood, obtained in a trial of Ad26.COV2.S vaccine versus placebo. The chain couples TRBV30 to TRBJ2-5; possible D gene TRBD1, 6 bases. The sequence was collected from a person aged 18-65 years who received the Ad26.COV2.S COVID-19 vaccine or a placebo. This chain's CDR3 is CAWSVRGGGETQYF. The CDR3 DNA reads as TGTGCCTGGAGTGTAAGAGGGGGTGGCGAGACCCAGTACTTC.